The clone carrying this TCR beta chain was detected only a few times. CDR3 length equals 13 residues. V gave up 3 bases and J gave up 6 bases; unmatched junction bases: 1. The V gene's germline CDR1 is MNHEY and CDR2 SMNVEV (reference sequence). The record originates from a study of PD-L1 blockade in urothelial cancer. In the study overall: Prior chemotherapy ranged from 0 to 3 regimens per patient.

Assay used: immunoSEQ multiplex PCR; TCRdb lists only in-frame clones, some missing. The data hold fewer than 85,000 clones, with about 83% observed a single time. Stated time point: pretreatment peripheral blood. The receptor comes from a woman in her 70s with urothelial cancer. The chain combines TRBV27 with TRBJ1-4; 7 nucleotides match TRBD1. The source was PBMCs, collected around atezolizumab (anti-PD-L1) treatment. CDR3 residues: CASSLTGYEKLFF. The CDR3 coding sequence is TGTGCCAGCAGTTTGACAGGGTATGAAAAACTGTTTTTT.